These 10 T cell receptor beta chains share one sample of origin, sequenced in a study of cytomegalovirus exposure and HLA in healthy donors. Vbeta (60) and Jbeta (13) primers were used in the PCR. Sequenced by immunoSEQ multiplex PCR; TCRdb stores in-frame clones only, minus some. The listing records about 48,000 clones. Sequencing used PBMCs. Receptors originate from a male donor in good health and CMV-seropositive.

The rearrangement uses TRBV13 and TRBJ1-4; possible D gene TRBD1, 5 bases. The germline gives CDR1 PRHDT, CDR2 FYEKMQ (reference sequence). The CDR3 spans 16 residues. V was trimmed by 0 bases and J by 4 bases, leaving 12 bases between them. The DNA of the CDR3 is TGTGCCAGCAGCTTAGGGTGGTCAGGGAATAATGAAAAACTGTTTTTT. The encoded protein is CASSLGWSGNNEKLFF.

The genes are TRBV7-9 and TRBJ2-5; 7 bases agree with TRBD1. This CDR3 has 16 amino acids. Unmatched junction bases numbered 8, after V lost 4 bases and J lost 0 bases. CDR1 is SEHNR and CDR2 is FQNEAQ in the germline V gene (reference sequence). The CDR3 sequence: CASSSPRGIYQETQYF. The CDR3 nucleotides are TGTGCCAGCAGCTCCCCCAGGGGGATCTACCAAGAGACCCAGTACTTC.

The J gene is TRBJ1-1, the V gene TRBV10-3; D is perhaps TRBD1 (5 bases). This CDR3 has 14 residues. Trimming cost V 7 bases and J 0 bases, with 12 bases left between them. CDR1 is ENHRY and CDR2 is SYGVKD in the germline V gene. The CDR3, as DNA: TGTGCCATCACGCAGGGTGGCCTGAACACTGAAGCTTTCTTT. This sequence encodes CAITQGGLNTEAFF.

The rearrangement joins TRBV7-9 to TRBJ1-2; possible D gene TRBD1, 6 bases. The V gene's germline CDR1 is SEHNR and CDR2 FQNEAQ (reference sequence). The V and J ends lost 9 bases and 5 bases respectively, with 16 bases between them. This CDR3 has 13 amino acids. The CDR3 region has the DNA TGTGCCAGTAGGGGTGACAGGACTTATGGCTACACCTTC. It translates to CASRGDRTYGYTF.

This chain joins TRBV6-5 and TRBJ2-1, with D possibly matching TRBD2 (7 bases). Germline V gene data show CDR1 as MNHEY and CDR2 as SVGAGI. CDR3 size: 14 residues. Trimming stripped 7 bases from V and 0 bases from J, with 10 bases between. In nucleotides, the CDR3 is TGTGCCAGCACTCGGGGGGCCTCCTACAATGAGCAGTTCTTC. As protein: CASTRGASYNEQFF.

The DNA of the CDR3 is TGCGCCAGCAGCACGAGACAGGGGAGCCCAGATACGCAGTATTTT. Translation gives CASSTRQGSPDTQYF. V usage is TRBV5-1 and J usage is TRBJ2-3, with 8 bases identical to TRBD1. Losses at the gene ends were 4 bases for V and 4 bases for J; bases not matched to a gene: 8. The CDR3 runs 15 residues. Germline lookup yields CDR1 SGHRS and CDR2 YFSETQ.

The chain is built from TRBV27 and TRBJ2-6; D not certain. The germline V and J ends were trimmed by 4 bases and 3 bases, with 10 bases remaining between them. The CDR3 sequence is 15 residues long. Germline lookup yields CDR1 MNHEY and CDR2 SMNVEV (reference sequence). As DNA, the CDR3 is TGTGCCAGCAGTTCTACGGCGGTTGGGGCCAACGTCCTGACTTTC. Translation gives CASSSTAVGANVLTF.

The chain employs TRBV28 and TRBJ1-2; tentative D call: TRBD1 (5 bases). V lost 6 bases and J 7 bases, leaving 18 bases between the germline ends. CDR3 length: 14 residues. Germline loops: CDR1 MDHEN, CDR2 SYDVKM. This chain's CDR3 is CASSITGGDGGYTF. CDR3 nucleotides: TGTGCCAGCAGCATTACGGGGGGGGATGGTGGCTACACCTTC.

This chain uses TRBV2 with TRBJ1-2; no clear D gene. V lost 4 bases and J 3 bases, leaving 9 bases between the germline ends. Germline V lookup: CDR1 SNHLY, CDR2 FYNNEI. The length of the CDR3 is 13 residues. In nucleotides, the CDR3 is TGTGCCAGCAGTGCTCAGGAGGACTATGGCTACACCTTC. Its protein product is CASSAQEDYGYTF.

The chain couples TRBV30 to TRBJ1-2; D gene unclear. The germline CDR1 and CDR2 sequences are GTSNPN and SVGIG (reference sequence). The CDR3 sequence is 12 residues long. V lost 5 bases and J lost 2, with 9 bases in between. The CDR3 protein is CAWAVGNYGYTF. DNA of the CDR3: TGTGCCTGGGCAGTGGGCAACTATGGCTACACCTTC.